The next 25 T cell receptor beta chains were all read from a single sample in a study of T cells in Graves' hyperthyroidism and ophthalmopathy. Researchers took RNA transcripts and amplified the TCR beta CDR3 regions from them. A first-round RT-PCR of the TCR CDR3 used the HTBI primer set. Via MiXCR, TCRdb re-called the multiplex PCR reads, giving one row per CDR3 protein. The sample includes a few hundred thousand distinct CDR3 sequences, 15% to 18% of them seen just once. Input material: blood. All receptors come from a woman under 40 with Graves' hyperthyroidism.

This clonotype was seen ten or more times. The J gene is TRBJ2-1, the V gene TRBV30; 8 bases match TRBD2. This CDR3 spans 16 amino acids. The germline gives CDR1 GTSNPN, CDR2 SVGIG (reference sequence). V shed 5 bases, J shed 5 bases, and the junction held 14 bases outside the gene matches. For the CDR3, the DNA is TGTGCCTGGTCGCCTATGTTAGCGGGATGGGACAATGAGCAGTTCTTC. It codes for CAWSPMLAGWDNEQFF.

This clonotype was found a few times. The V gene is TRBV5-1, the J gene TRBJ2-2; D is possibly TRBD1 or TRBD2 (5 bases each). The CDR3 length is 15 residues. Trimming shortened V by 5 bases and J by 4 bases, and 15 bases separated the two germline ends. Germline CDR1 is SGHRS and CDR2 is YFSETQ. The CDR3 sequence is CASRGRDRFTGELFF. DNA for the CDR3: TGCGCCAGCAGGGGCCGGGACCGCTTCACCGGGGAGCTGTTTTTT.

The chain employs TRBV29-1 and TRBJ2-1, with TRBD1 identical over 7 bases. The CDR3 is 16 residues long. The J segment lost 0 bases and the V segment lost 6 bases, leaving 11 bases of the junction unmatched. From germline, CDR1 is SQVTM and CDR2 ANQGSEA. CDR3 region: CSVRGPGQSSYNEQFF. CDR3 sequence (DNA): TGCAGCGTCCGAGGGCCGGGACAGAGCTCCTACAATGAGCAGTTCTTC.

This clonotype was found many times. The chain combines TRBV7-2 with TRBJ1-1; possibly TRBD1 for D (5 bases). CDR3 length: 14 residues. Trimming removed 7 bases from V and 1 base from J, with 13 bases in between. CDR1 is SGHTA, CDR2 FQGNSA, per germline. This CDR3 is CASTRGRQNTEAFF. The CDR3, as DNA: TGTGCCAGCACCCGGGGACGGCAGAACACTGAAGCTTTCTTT.

Only a few counts were recorded for this clonotype. The chain recombines TRBV28 with TRBJ1-1; 8 nucleotides line up with TRBD1. Germline lookup yields CDR1 MDHEN and CDR2 SYDVKM. With V trimmed by 8 bases and J by 2 bases, 10 bases remained unmatched. The CDR3 covers 15 residues. CDR3 in DNA: TGTGCCAGCTCTTTTCTCAGGGGGCTAAACACTGAAGCTTTCTTT. The encoded protein is CASSFLRGLNTEAFF.

This clonotype was recorded a few times. V is TRBV10-3 and J is TRBJ2-5, with 9 bases aligning to TRBD1. J was trimmed by 5 bases and V by 5 bases; bases with no gene match: 12. CDR1 and CDR2 from the germline V gene are ENHRY and SYGVKD. This CDR3 is 16 amino acids long. CDR3: CAISNADRGISETQYF. CDR3 sequence (DNA): TGTGCCATCAGTAATGCGGACAGGGGAATTTCTGAGACCCAGTACTTC.

This clonotype has more than one count but fewer than ten. The chain joins TRBV7-6 to TRBJ1-2, with D possibly being TRBD1 (5 bases). Germline CDR1 and CDR2: SGHVS and FNYEAQ. Deletions cut 5 bases from V and 5 bases from J, with 30 bases between. CDR3 length: 19 amino acids. In nucleotides, the CDR3 is TGTGCCAGCAGCAGTAACTGGGCAGGGCACCGGACTGAAACTTATGGCTACACCTTC. Translated, it gives CASSSNWAGHRTETYGYTF.

This clonotype was counted many times. The V call is TRBV30, the J call TRBJ1-2; 8 nucleotides agree with TRBD1. CDR1 and CDR2 (germline): GTSNPN, SVGIG (reference sequence). CDR3 size: 14 residues. With V trimmed by 3 bases and J by 0 bases, 3 bases remained unmatched. CDR3 bases: TGTGCCTGGAGACAGGGGGGCACTAACTATGGCTACACCTTC. It encodes CAWRQGGTNYGYTF.

This rearrangement joins TRBV11-2 to TRBJ2-1; 10 positions agree with TRBD2. Germline CDR1 is SGHAT and CDR2 is FQNNGV. This CDR3 has 18 amino acids. Unmatched junction bases numbered 17, after V lost 6 bases and J lost 6 bases. The CDR3 DNA follows: TGTGCCAGCAGGACGGGACTAGCGACAGGCTCACGTCCCAATGAGCAGTTCTTC. This gives the protein CASRTGLATGSRPNEQFF.

This chain links TRBV18 with TRBJ2-4, with 10 bases identical to TRBD1. V shed 2 bases and J 0 bases; nucleotides not matched to a gene: 4. The germline V gene encodes CDR1 KGHSH and CDR2 LQKENI. The length of the CDR3 is 17 residues. CDR3 DNA sequence: TGTGCCAGCTCACCAGGGGACAGGGGATTAGCCAAAAACATTCAGTACTTC. Its translation: CASSPGDRGLAKNIQYF.

The V and J genes are TRBV20-1 and TRBJ1-4; D is undetermined. With 3 bases removed from V and 0 bases from J, the gap between germline ends came to 14 bases. In germline, CDR1 is DFQATT, CDR2 SNEGSKA (reference sequence). The CDR3 spans 16 residues. In DNA form, the CDR3 reads TGCAGTGCTAGTTGGGGTTACGGGGCAACTAATGAAAAACTGTTTTTT. Its protein is CSASWGYGATNEKLFF.

The chain is built from TRBV7-2 and TRBJ1-3; TRBD1 is a possible D gene (6 bases). Germline lookup yields CDR1 SGHTA and CDR2 FQGNSA. V lost 6 bases to trimming and J lost 0 bases, with 21 bases between them. The CDR3 has 18 residues. CDR3 coding DNA: TGTGCCAGCAGTAATCGCGCGACCAGGGGACGCTCTGGAAACACCATATATTTT. It yields the protein CASSNRATRGRSGNTIYF.

This clonotype was seen ten or more times. This chain links TRBV5-1 with TRBJ2-3; 7 positions agree with TRBD2. The CDR3 extends over 15 amino acids. CDR1 and CDR2 (germline): SGHRS, YFSETQ. Germline trimming cut 2 bases from V and 0 bases from J; bases unmatched to any gene: 3. CDR3 region: CASSLAGLSTDTQYF. The CDR3 coding sequence is TGCGCCAGCAGCTTAGCGGGATTGAGCACAGATACGCAGTATTTT.

In its sample, this clonotype was seen once. V gene TRBV6-5 combines with J gene TRBJ2-1, with D maybe TRBD2 (6 bases). V lost 3 bases and J 6 bases, leaving 15 bases between the germline ends. The CDR3 loop spans 15 amino acids. In germline, CDR1 is MNHEY, CDR2 SVGAGI. The CDR3 region is CASSYPQGGGNEQFF. The CDR3 DNA reads as TGTGCCAGCAGTTATCCGCAGGGAGGTGGCAATGAGCAGTTCTTC.

This clonotype was seen repeatedly, ten times or more. The chain combines TRBV24-1 with TRBJ2-7; the match to TRBD2 covers 13 bases. V dropped 4 bases and J dropped 3; count of bases not matched to a gene: 2. This CDR3 spans 15 amino acids. From germline, CDR1 is KGHDR and CDR2 SFDVKD. CDR3 loop: CATSDRTSGSYEQYF. As DNA, the CDR3 is TGTGCCACCAGTGACCGGACTAGCGGGAGCTACGAGCAGTACTTC.

Only a few counts were recorded for this clonotype. The chain recombines TRBV12-3 or TRBV12-4 with TRBJ2-1; 9 bases fit TRBD2. The V gene end was trimmed by 3 bases and the J gene end by 9 bases; junction bases not matched to a gene: 3. The CDR3 contains 13 residues. The CDR3 coding sequence is TGTGCCAGCAGTTTCCTGCGGGAGGGTGAGCAGTTCTTC. It encodes CASSFLREGEQFF.

Comment on this clonotype: This may arise from a read error, as a much more abundant clone is one base away. The CDR3 DNA sequence: TGCAGTGCTAACGTCACAGATACGCAGTATTTT. This translates into CSANVTDTQYF. J is TRBJ2-3 and V is TRBV20-1; D gene ambiguous. CDR1 is DFQATT, CDR2 SNEGSKA, per germline (reference sequence). V lost 4 bases and J lost 2, with 4 bases in between. The CDR3 runs to 11 residues.

This clonotype was observed a few times. The V and J genes are TRBV10-3 and TRBJ1-3; D unresolved. The germline CDR1 and CDR2 sequences are ENHRY and SYGVKD. V lost 3 bases and J 2 bases, leaving 11 bases between the germline ends. The CDR3 contains 15 residues. The CDR3 DNA sequence: TGTGCCATCAGTGACGGTACGGCGACTGGAAACACCATATATTTT. This encodes CAISDGTATGNTIYF.

This clonotype was found many times. The chain uses TRBV28 and TRBJ1-5, with 10 bases lining up with TRBD1. Per the germline V gene, CDR1 is MDHEN and CDR2 is SYDVKM. Germline trimming cut 4 bases from V and 6 bases from J; bases unmatched to any gene: 6. This CDR3 comprises 15 residues. CDR3 nucleotides: TGTGCCAGCAGTTCCGGACAGGGGGGCGGTCAGCCCCAGCATTTT. Its translation is CASSSGQGGGQPQHF.

This clonotype was observed many times. The chain is built from TRBV10-3 and TRBJ2-1, with D tentatively TRBD1 (5 bases). Germline values: CDR1 ENHRY, CDR2 SYGVKD. Trimming removed 0 bases at V and 9 bases at J, with 18 bases between. This CDR3 has 16 amino acids. The CDR3 DNA reads as TGTGCCATCAGTGAGTCACCCGCCTCCCCTGGGGCTGAGCAGTTCTTC. Residues: CAISESPASPGAEQFF.

This clonotype was seen at least ten times. V and J are TRBV4-2 and TRBJ2-1; D might be TRBD1 (6 bases). The ends were cut back, 4 bases at V and 5 bases at J, with 6 bases in the middle. The germline V gene has CDR1 LGHNA and CDR2 YNFKEQ. The CDR3 contains 12 residues. The CDR3 coding sequence is TGTGCCAGCAGCCGGGACAACAATGAGCAGTTCTTC. Translated: CASSRDNNEQFF.

About this clonotype: A single base separates this from a much larger clone, so it may be a read error. The chain employs TRBV20-1 and TRBJ2-7; D uncertain. Germline CDR1 is DFQATT and CDR2 is SNEGSKA (reference sequence). The CDR3 spans 10 residues. The V end lost 2 bases, the J end lost 5 bases, and 4 bases lay between the germline ends. In DNA, the CDR3 is TGCAGTGCTAGAATCCACGAGCAGTACGTC. Protein product: CSARIHEQYV.

Many counts were recorded for this clonotype. The gene calls are TRBV11-2 and TRBJ2-7; D uncertain. The CDR3 sequence is 14 residues long. CDR1 and CDR2 from the germline V gene are SGHAT and FQNNGV. Trimming removed 2 bases from V and 2 bases from J, with 10 bases in between. The CDR3 sequence: CASSLTGSPYEQYF. The CDR3 bases are TGTGCCAGCAGCTTAACTGGGTCCCCCTACGAGCAGTACTTC.

This clonotype was seen at least ten times. DNA for the CDR3: TGTGCCAGCAGTTTTTGGGGGCACGAGCAGTACTTC. Protein product: CASSFWGHEQYF. V and J are TRBV12-3 or TRBV12-4 and TRBJ2-7, with D perhaps TRBD1 (6 bases). V was pared by 3 bases and J by 5 bases, with 8 bases between. The CDR3 extends over 12 amino acids.

This clonotype has only a few counts. The chain is built from TRBV27 and TRBJ1-2; D possibly corresponds to TRBD1 (6 bases). V was trimmed by 6 bases and J by 0 bases, leaving 20 bases between them. Germline CDR1 reads MNHEY; CDR2 reads SMNVEV (reference sequence). The CDR3 runs 17 residues. This chain's CDR3 is CASSFTGPAPSNYGYTF. The DNA of the CDR3 is TGTGCCAGCAGCTTTACAGGGCCTGCTCCGTCTAACTATGGCTACACCTTC.